This T cell receptor (beta chain) was observed in a study of T-cell reconstitution after alpha-beta-depleted transplantation in children. Study results and limitations: From newly produced T cells came most of the T-cell counts and diversity one year after transplant.

Per the germline V gene, CDR1 is LGHDT and CDR2 is YNNKEL (reference sequence). V gave up 0 bases and J gave up 6 bases, with 2 bases separating them. This CDR3 is 11 amino acids long. This clonotype was seen a few times. Antigen unknown. Preparing the TCRbeta library involved the use of unique molecular identifiers. MiXCR, applied by TCRdb to the PCR reads, yields one record per CDR3 protein. The table includes fewer than 750,000 distinct CDR3 sequences, 27% detected once. This clonotype was sampled from a boy under three years old with Wiskott-Aldrich syndrome, due to receive a stem cell transplant. The V call is TRBV3-1, the J call TRBJ2-5; D not certain. The sequences come from PBMCs, collected before TCRalphabeta/CD19-depleted stem cell transplant. CDR3 in amino acids: CASSQDKTQYF. CDR3 nucleotide sequence: TGTGCCAGCAGCCAAGATAAGACCCAGTACTTC.